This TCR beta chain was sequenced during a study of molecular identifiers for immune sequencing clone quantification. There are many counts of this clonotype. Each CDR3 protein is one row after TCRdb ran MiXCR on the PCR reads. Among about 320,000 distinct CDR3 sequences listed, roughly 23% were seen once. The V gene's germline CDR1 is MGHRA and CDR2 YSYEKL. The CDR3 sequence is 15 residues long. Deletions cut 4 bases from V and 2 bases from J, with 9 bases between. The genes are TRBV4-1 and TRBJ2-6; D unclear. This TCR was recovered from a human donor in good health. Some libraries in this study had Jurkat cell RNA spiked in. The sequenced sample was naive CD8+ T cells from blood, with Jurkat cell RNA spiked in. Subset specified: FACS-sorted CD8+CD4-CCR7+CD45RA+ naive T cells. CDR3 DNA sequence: TGCGCCAGCAGCCTCCGGCTGCCTGGGGCCAACGTCCTGACTTTC. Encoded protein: CASSLRLPGANVLTF.